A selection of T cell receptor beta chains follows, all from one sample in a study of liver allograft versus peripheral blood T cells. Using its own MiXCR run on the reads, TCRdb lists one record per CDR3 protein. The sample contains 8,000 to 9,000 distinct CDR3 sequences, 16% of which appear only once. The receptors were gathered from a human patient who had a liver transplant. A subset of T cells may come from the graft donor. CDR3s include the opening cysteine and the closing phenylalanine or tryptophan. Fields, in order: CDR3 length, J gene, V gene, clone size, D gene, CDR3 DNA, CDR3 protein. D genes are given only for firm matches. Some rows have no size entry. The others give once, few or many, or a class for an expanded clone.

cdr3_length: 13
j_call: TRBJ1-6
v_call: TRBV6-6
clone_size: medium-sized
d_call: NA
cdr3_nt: TGTGCCTCCCGGATCCCGGATGTTTCACCCCTCCACTTT
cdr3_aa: CASRIPDVSPLHF

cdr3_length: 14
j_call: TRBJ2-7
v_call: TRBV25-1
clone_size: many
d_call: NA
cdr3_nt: TGTGCCAGCAGTGAATACACGAGCTCCTACGAGCAGTACTTC
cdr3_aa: CASSEYTSSYEQYF

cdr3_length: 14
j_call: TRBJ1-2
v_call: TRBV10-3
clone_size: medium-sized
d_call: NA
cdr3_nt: TGTGCCATCAGTGCCCAGGAATTGGACTATGGCTACACCTTC
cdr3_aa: CAISAQELDYGYTF

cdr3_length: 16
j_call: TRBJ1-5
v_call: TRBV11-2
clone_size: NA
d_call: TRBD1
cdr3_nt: TGTGCCAGCAGCTTGGGGACAGGGGGCCTCAATCAGCCCCAGCATTTT
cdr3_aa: CASSLGTGGLNQPQHF

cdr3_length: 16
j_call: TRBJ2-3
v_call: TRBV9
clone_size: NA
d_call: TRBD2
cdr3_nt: TGTGCCAGCAGCGCGGATAGCGGGGCTTCCACAGATACGCAGTATTTT
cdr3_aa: CASSADSGASTDTQYF

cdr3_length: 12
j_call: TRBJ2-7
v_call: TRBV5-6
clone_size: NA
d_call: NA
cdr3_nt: TGTGCCAGCATCTTACAGGGATTCGAGCAGTACTTC
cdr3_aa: CASILQGFEQYF

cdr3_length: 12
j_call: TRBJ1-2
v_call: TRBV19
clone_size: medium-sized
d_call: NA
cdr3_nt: TGTGCCAGTAGTATAGGTCCGAGAGGCTACACCTTC
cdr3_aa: CASSIGPRGYTF

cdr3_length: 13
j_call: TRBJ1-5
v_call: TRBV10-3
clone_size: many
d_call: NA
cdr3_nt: TGTGCCATCAGTGGGGGGGTCAAGCAGCCCCAGCATTTT
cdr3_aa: CAISGGVKQPQHF

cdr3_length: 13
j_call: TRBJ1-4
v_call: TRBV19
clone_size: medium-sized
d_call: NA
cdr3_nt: TGTGCCAGTAATGCGGGGCTGGATGAAAAACTGTTTTTT
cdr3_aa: CASNAGLDEKLFF

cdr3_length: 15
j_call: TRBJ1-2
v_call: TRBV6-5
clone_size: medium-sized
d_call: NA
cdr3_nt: TGTGCCAGCAGTTACACCGGACAGTTTAACTATGGCTACACCTTC
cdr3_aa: CASSYTGQFNYGYTF

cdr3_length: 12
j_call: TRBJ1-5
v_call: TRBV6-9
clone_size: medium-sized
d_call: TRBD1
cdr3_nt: TGTGCCAGCGTGACAGGGGACCAGCCCCAGCATTTT
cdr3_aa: CASVTGDQPQHF